The 19 T cell receptor beta chains presented below share a single source sample, sequenced in a study of CD8 T cells in ankylosing spondylitis. Study-level points and caveats: Ankylosing spondylitis blood appeared to be characterized by a TCR beta motif of eight highly homologous variants.

TCRdb used MiXCR to reprocess the 5' RACE reads, holding one entry per CDR3 protein. The sample records approximately 400,000 distinct CDR3 sequences, about 25% being singletons. No antigens are known for them. The specimen was blood, either unsorted or a sorted T cell fraction (not recorded which). Source of these receptors: a male donor with ankylosing spondylitis.

The gene calls are TRBV19 and TRBJ1-2, with 7 bases lining up with TRBD1. Germline-derived CDR1 and CDR2 are LNHDA and SQIVND (reference sequence). Trimming removed 5 bases from V and 4 bases from J; junction bases left unmatched: 7. The CDR3 is 14 amino acids. The CDR3 nucleotides read TGTGCCAGTAGTGTGTACCGGGACAGCTATGGCTACACCTTC. Its translation is CASSVYRDSYGYTF.

This clonotype has a handful of counts. The rearrangement joins TRBV6-5 to TRBJ2-5; D may be TRBD1 or TRBD2 (5 bases each). The V end was cut by 8 bases, the J end by 4 bases, with 14 bases between. The CDR3 is 13 residues long. Germline CDR1 and CDR2: MNHEY and SVGAGI. CDR3 sequence: CASVNRGSETQYF. The CDR3 DNA reads TGTGCCAGCGTTAATCGGGGCTCAGAGACCCAGTACTTC.

This clonotype was picked up a small number of times. The rearrangement uses TRBV24-1 and TRBJ2-1, with 11 bases aligning to TRBD2. Trimming removed 5 bases from V and 8 bases from J; junction bases left unmatched: 7. The CDR3 runs to 15 residues. CDR1 is KGHDR, CDR2 SFDVKD, per germline. The chain's CDR3 is CATSALSGRADEQFF. The CDR3 DNA reads as TGTGCCACCAGTGCCCTTAGCGGGAGGGCAGATGAGCAGTTCTTC.

This clonotype occurred a few times. The V and J genes are TRBV24-1 and TRBJ2-1, with 11 nucleotides matching TRBD2. Trimming removed 4 bases from V and 2 bases from J; junction bases left unmatched: 6. The CDR3 contains 17 residues. CDR1 is KGHDR and CDR2 is SFDVKD in the germline V gene. The CDR3 loop is CATSDPGTSGAYNEQFF. The DNA of the CDR3 is TGTGCCACCAGTGACCCAGGGACTAGCGGTGCCTACAATGAGCAGTTCTTC.

The chain employs TRBV5-1 and TRBJ2-7, with D possibly matching TRBD2 (5 bases). With 0 bases removed from V and 5 bases from J, the gap between germline ends came to 12 bases. Germline V gene data show CDR1 as SGHRS and CDR2 as YFSETQ. The CDR3 has 14 amino acids. CDR3 nucleotides: TGCGCCAGCAGCTTGGAGGGAGAAGTTGACGAGCAGTACGTC. Translation gives CASSLEGEVDEQYV.

The J gene is TRBJ2-5, the V gene TRBV25-1, with 13 nucleotides matching TRBD2. Germline CDR1 reads MGHDK; CDR2 reads SYGVNS. V was clipped by 2 bases and J by 4 bases; unmatched bases: 7. The CDR3 spans 17 residues. CDR3 in DNA: TGTGCCAGCAGTGAAAGGACTAGCGGGAGTGTGTCAGAGACCCAGTACTTC. Protein: CASSERTSGSVSETQYF. The full variable domain, completed using reference TRBV25-1 and TRBJ2-5, is EADIYQTPRYLVIGTGKKITLECSQTMGHDKMYWYQQDPGMELHLIHYSYGVNSTEKGDLSSESTVSRIRTEHFPLTLESARPSHTSQYLCASSERTSGSVSETQYFGPGTRLLVL.

This rearrangement joins TRBV5-5 to TRBJ2-3; D may be TRBD1 (5 bases). V was pared by 1 base and J by 2 bases, with 11 bases between. Germline V gene data show CDR1 as SGHKS and CDR2 as YYEKEE (reference sequence). CDR3 length: 15 residues. In DNA form, the CDR3 reads TGTGCCAGCAGCTTGTTGCAGGGATTCACAGATACGCAGTATTTT. This encodes CASSLLQGFTDTQYF.

The chain recombines TRBV6-4 with TRBJ1-2; possibly TRBD1 for D (5 bases). The ends were cut back, 6 bases at V and 5 bases at J, with 13 bases in the middle. The CDR3 consists of 13 residues. Germline loops: CDR1 MRHNA, CDR2 SNTAGT. For the CDR3, the DNA is TGTGCCAGCAGCTTACGGGGGGAATATGGCTACACCTTC. Its translation: CASSLRGEYGYTF.

This chain uses TRBV5-1 with TRBJ2-1, with 8 bases identical to TRBD1. The germline gives CDR1 SGHRS, CDR2 YFSETQ. This CDR3 is 17 amino acids long. V trimming: 1 base; J trimming: 4 bases; junction bases outside the gene matches: 10. CDR3 sequence (DNA): TGCGCCAGCAGCTTGAAGTTCCGGGACAGGATTTACAATGAGCAGTTCTTC. Translated, it gives CASSLKFRDRIYNEQFF.

The sample holds one count of this clonotype. The CDR3 region is CSAPRAGVPDTQYF. The DNA for the CDR3 is TGCAGTGCACCCCGTGCGGGAGTCCCAGATACGCAGTATTTT. The rearrangement uses TRBV20-1 and TRBJ2-3; 7 positions match TRBD2. This CDR3 comprises 14 residues. J was trimmed by 4 bases and V by 6 bases; bases with no gene match: 10. In germline, CDR1 is DFQATT, CDR2 SNEGSKA (reference sequence).

The rearrangement links TRBV18 to TRBJ2-3; no clear D. The CDR3 covers 15 residues. V lost 3 bases and J 2 bases, leaving 12 bases between the germline ends. Per the germline V gene, CDR1 is KGHSH and CDR2 is LQKENI. CDR3 sequence reads: CASSPPDRNTDTQYF. The CDR3 bases are TGTGCCAGCTCACCTCCCGATCGAAACACAGATACGCAGTATTTT.

This clonotype was recorded a few times. The chain uses TRBV2 and TRBJ2-1, with 9 bases identical to TRBD2. The germline gives CDR1 SNHLY, CDR2 FYNNEI. The CDR3 length is 12 residues. With V trimmed by 4 bases and J by 15 bases, 7 bases remained unmatched. CDR3 region: CASSAIAGAGFF. For the CDR3, the DNA is TGTGCCAGCAGTGCTATAGCGGGAGCGGGGTTCTTC.

This clonotype was found a few times. The CDR3 region is CASSLGRSQETQYF. Written as DNA, the CDR3 is TGTGCCAGCAGTTTAGGCAGGAGCCAAGAGACCCAGTACTTC. V usage is TRBV28 and J usage is TRBJ2-5, with unresolved D. Trimming pared 2 bases from V and 1 base from J, leaving 8 bases between. This CDR3 comprises 14 residues. Germline lookup yields CDR1 MDHEN and CDR2 SYDVKM.

This clonotype was observed a few times. The V gene is TRBV20-1, the J gene TRBJ1-2; D may be TRBD1 (6 bases). Looked up from germline, CDR1 is DFQATT and CDR2 is SNEGSKA (reference sequence). V lost 4 bases and J 8 bases, leaving 20 bases between the germline ends. The CDR3 has 14 residues. The CDR3, as DNA: TGCAGTGCTATCCCTACAGGGTTAATCGGCGGCTACACCTTC. Amino acid sequence: CSAIPTGLIGGYTF.

The chain joins TRBV2 to TRBJ1-2, with TRBD1 as a possible D gene (6 bases). This CDR3 is 15 amino acids long. V was pared by 2 bases and J by 8 bases, with 18 bases between. CDR1 and CDR2 from the germline V gene are SNHLY and FYNNEI. The CDR3 nucleotides read TGTGCCAGCAGTGAAATTGGGACAAACGGAGTCGGCTACACCTTC. Amino acids: CASSEIGTNGVGYTF.

The V gene is TRBV7-2, the J gene TRBJ1-2, with 9 nucleotides matching TRBD1. CDR3 length: 13 residues. The V segment lost 6 bases and the J segment 8 bases; nucleotides outside the gene matches: 7. CDR1 and CDR2 from the germline V gene are SGHTA and FQGNSA. CDR3 region: CASRATGGGGYTF. CDR3 in DNA: TGTGCCAGCAGGGCCACAGGGGGCGGGGGCTACACCTTC.

The gene calls are TRBV20-1 and TRBJ2-3; 9 bases line up with TRBD1. Germline CDR1 and CDR2: DFQATT and SNEGSKA (reference sequence). Germline trimming cut 3 bases from V and 4 bases from J; bases unmatched to any gene: 14. CDR3 length: 17 residues. CDR3 amino acids: CSARSGQGWPLADTQYF. The CDR3 nucleotides read TGCAGTGCTAGGTCGGGACAGGGATGGCCCTTGGCAGATACGCAGTATTTT.

V and J are TRBV3-1 and TRBJ2-3; no firm D call. CDR1 and CDR2 from the germline V gene are LGHDT and YNNKEL (reference sequence). This CDR3 comprises 12 residues. V shed 1 base and J shed 7 bases, with 6 bases lying between them. CDR3 sequence: CASSQGQYTQYF. The CDR3 DNA is TGTGCCAGCAGCCAAGGACAATATACGCAGTATTTT.

This clonotype has just a few counts. This chain links TRBV11-2 with TRBJ1-1; no definite D call. The CDR3 is 13 residues long. V was shortened by 3 bases and J by 1 base, with 6 bases between the two germline ends. Germline-derived CDR1 and CDR2 are SGHAT and FQNNGV. The CDR3 reads CASSFLSNTEAFF. In DNA, the CDR3 is TGTGCCAGCAGCTTCCTCTCGAACACTGAAGCTTTCTTT.